This is a list of T cell receptor beta chains from one sample in a study of blood T cell repertoires in COVID-19. Sequenced by immunoSEQ multiplex PCR; TCRdb stores in-frame clones only, minus some. The data contain some 180,000 clones, 70% to 80% of them seen just once; the ten biggest clones take up 13% to 15%. The sequencing input was PBMCs or T cells enriched from blood (not recorded which). The origin of the receptors is a man aged 55 to 70 who had been exposed to COVID-19. CDR3s include the opening cysteine and the closing phenylalanine or tryptophan. Each record gives: D gene, V gene, J gene, clone size, CDR3 DNA, CDR3 protein. The D gene is left open where the match is weak. Rows may omit the clone size; those that give it use once, few, many or a size class.

d_gene: NA
v_gene: TRBV2
j_gene: TRBJ1-5
abundance: NA
CDR3nt: TGTGCCAGCAGTGAAGATCCCCGGAGGGGTCAGCCCCAGCATTTT
CDR3aa: CASSEDPRRGQPQHF

d_gene: NA
v_gene: TRBV12-3/TRBV12-4
j_gene: TRBJ1-2
abundance: NA
CDR3nt: TGTGCCAGCAGTTTACGGGCCCGCGGGGGCTACACCTTC
CDR3aa: CASSLRARGGYTF

d_gene: TRBD1
v_gene: TRBV10-3
j_gene: TRBJ2-3
abundance: NA
CDR3nt: TGTGCCATCAGTGCAGGGGGACAGGGGAGAACAGATACGCAGTATTTT
CDR3aa: CAISAGGQGRTDTQYF

d_gene: NA
v_gene: TRBV12-5
j_gene: TRBJ1-1
abundance: NA
CDR3nt: TGTGCTAGTGGTTCCCCCTCTGGGAGGAACACTGAAGCTTTCTTT
CDR3aa: CASGSPSGRNTEAFF

d_gene: NA
v_gene: TRBV19
j_gene: TRBJ2-7
abundance: NA
CDR3nt: TGTGCCAGTAGTATAGTGAGGGAAGGCGAGCAGTACTTC
CDR3aa: CASSIVREGEQYF

d_gene: TRBD1
v_gene: TRBV23-1
j_gene: TRBJ1-2
abundance: few
CDR3nt: TGCGCCAGCAGTCACCCCCCCGGCAGGACAGGGCCCCTTGACTATGGCTACACCTTC
CDR3aa: CASSHPPGRTGPLDYGYTF

d_gene: NA
v_gene: TRBV5-4
j_gene: TRBJ2-3
abundance: NA
CDR3nt: TGTGCCAGCAGCTTTGGAGGAGGGGGGACAGCGCAGTATTTT
CDR3aa: CASSFGGGGTAQYF

d_gene: TRBD2
v_gene: TRBV19
j_gene: TRBJ2-7
abundance: NA
CDR3nt: TGTGCCAGTAGTGTAGCGGGAGGGCGACCTAATAACGAGCAGTACTTC
CDR3aa: CASSVAGGRPNNEQYF

d_gene: NA
v_gene: TRBV5-6
j_gene: TRBJ2-7
abundance: NA
CDR3nt: TGTGCCAGCAGCTCCACAGGGAGCCCCTCCGGTGCCGAGCAGTACTTC
CDR3aa: CASSSTGSPSGAEQYF

d_gene: TRBD2
v_gene: TRBV9
j_gene: TRBJ2-3
abundance: NA
CDR3nt: TGTGCCAGCAGCGTAGGGGCGGGAGGCACAGATACGCAGTATTTT
CDR3aa: CASSVGAGGTDTQYF

d_gene: TRBD1
v_gene: TRBV6-5
j_gene: TRBJ1-2
abundance: NA
CDR3nt: TGTGCCAGCAGGCTCCGGGACAGGGGGTCCTATGGCTACACCTTC
CDR3aa: CASRLRDRGSYGYTF

d_gene: NA
v_gene: TRBV3-1/TRBV3-2
j_gene: TRBJ1-3
abundance: NA
CDR3nt: TGTGCCAGCAGCCAATCAGGAATCTCTGGAAACACCATATATTTT
CDR3aa: CASSQSGISGNTIYF

d_gene: NA
v_gene: TRBV19
j_gene: TRBJ1-2
abundance: NA
CDR3nt: TGTGCCAGTCGGGGGGCTGGCTACACCTTC
CDR3aa: CASRGAGYTF

d_gene: TRBD1
v_gene: TRBV7-9
j_gene: TRBJ1-2
abundance: NA
CDR3nt: TGTGCCAGCGACGGGACAGGGGCCTATAAACCTGGCTACACCTTC
CDR3aa: CASDGTGAYKPGYTF

d_gene: NA
v_gene: TRBV7-3
j_gene: TRBJ2-3
abundance: NA
CDR3nt: TGTGCCAGCAGCCGGGGTACCGCAGATCCGCAGTATTTT
CDR3aa: CASSRGTADPQYF

d_gene: NA
v_gene: TRBV7-9
j_gene: TRBJ2-1
abundance: NA
CDR3nt: TGTGCCAGCAGCTTAGCCTCTTACAATGAGCAGTTCTTC
CDR3aa: CASSLASYNEQFF

d_gene: NA
v_gene: TRBV24-1
j_gene: TRBJ1-5
abundance: NA
CDR3nt: TGTGCCACCAGTGACGGTAGCCTTCGCAATCAGCCCCAGCATTTT
CDR3aa: CATSDGSLRNQPQHF

d_gene: NA
v_gene: TRBV24-1
j_gene: TRBJ1-2
abundance: NA
CDR3nt: TGTGCCACCAGTGCCCCCCCAGTGAACTATGGCTACACCTTC
CDR3aa: CATSAPPVNYGYTF

d_gene: NA
v_gene: TRBV6-6
j_gene: TRBJ1-2
abundance: NA
CDR3nt: TGTGCCAGCAGTAAGACTACAGGGACCAACTATGGCTACACCTTC
CDR3aa: CASSKTTGTNYGYTF

d_gene: NA
v_gene: TRBV5-1
j_gene: TRBJ2-7
abundance: NA
CDR3nt: TGCGCCAGCAGCTTGGTGGCAGGCCTCACCTACGAGCAGTACTTC
CDR3aa: CASSLVAGLTYEQYF

d_gene: TRBD1
v_gene: TRBV7-6
j_gene: TRBJ2-7
abundance: NA
CDR3nt: TGTGCCAGCAGCCCGGGACAGCGGACCTACGAGCAGTACTTC
CDR3aa: CASSPGQRTYEQYF

d_gene: TRBD1
v_gene: TRBV5-5
j_gene: TRBJ2-7
abundance: NA
CDR3nt: TGTGCCAGCAGCTTGGCCGGGACAGGGTATTCCTACGAGCAGTACTTC
CDR3aa: CASSLAGTGYSYEQYF

d_gene: NA
v_gene: TRBV28
j_gene: TRBJ1-5
abundance: NA
CDR3nt: TGTGCCAGCAGTCTAAGGGGGGGCGGAAGCAATCAGCCCCAGCATTTT
CDR3aa: CASSLRGGGSNQPQHF

d_gene: NA
v_gene: TRBV7-2
j_gene: TRBJ1-2
abundance: NA
CDR3nt: TGTGCCAGCAGCTTAGGGTTCGGGGGGCGAGACTATGGCTACACCTTC
CDR3aa: CASSLGFGGRDYGYTF

d_gene: TRBD1
v_gene: TRBV15
j_gene: TRBJ1-2
abundance: NA
CDR3nt: TGTGCCACCAGCATCAAACAGGGGGCCTATGGCTACACCTTC
CDR3aa: CATSIKQGAYGYTF

d_gene: TRBD2
v_gene: TRBV7-2
j_gene: TRBJ2-3
abundance: few
CDR3nt: TGTGCCAGCAGCTTCCACAGCGCGGGAGTAGCAGATACGCAGTATTTT
CDR3aa: CASSFHSAGVADTQYF

d_gene: NA
v_gene: TRBV9
j_gene: TRBJ2-3
abundance: NA
CDR3nt: TGTGCCAGCAGCGGGACAGACGTGTCTAGGAAGGATACGCAGTATTTT
CDR3aa: CASSGTDVSRKDTQYF

d_gene: TRBD2
v_gene: TRBV24-1
j_gene: TRBJ2-1
abundance: once
CDR3nt: TGTGCCACCAGTGATTCCCCACTAGCGGGTGCGGATAATGAGCAGTTCTTC
CDR3aa: CATSDSPLAGADNEQFF

d_gene: NA
v_gene: TRBV9
j_gene: TRBJ1-5
abundance: NA
CDR3nt: TGTGCCAGCTCAGCCGGTGTGGCAGGCATTGAGCCCCAGCATTTT
CDR3aa: CASSAGVAGIEPQHF

d_gene: TRBD2
v_gene: TRBV4-1
j_gene: TRBJ2-7
abundance: once
CDR3nt: TGCGCCAGCAGCCGGGGGAGCGGGACGGGTTCCTACGAGCAGTACTTC
CDR3aa: CASSRGSGTGSYEQYF

d_gene: TRBD1
v_gene: TRBV9
j_gene: TRBJ2-1
abundance: NA
CDR3nt: TGTGCCAGCAGCCCGGGGGACAGGTCCTACAATGAGCAGTTCTTC
CDR3aa: CASSPGDRSYNEQFF

d_gene: TRBD1
v_gene: TRBV19
j_gene: TRBJ1-3
abundance: NA
CDR3nt: TGTGCCAGTAGTCCTACCGGGACAGGGGCAGGAAACACCATATATTTT
CDR3aa: CASSPTGTGAGNTIYF

d_gene: TRBD1
v_gene: TRBV2
j_gene: TRBJ1-4
abundance: NA
CDR3nt: TGTGCCAGCAGGGTACAGGGGTCGAATGAAAAACTGTTTTTT
CDR3aa: CASRVQGSNEKLFF

d_gene: TRBD2
v_gene: TRBV24-1
j_gene: TRBJ2-2
abundance: NA
CDR3nt: TGTGCCACCACAACTAGCGGGAGGCCCACCGGGGAGCTGTTTTTT
CDR3aa: CATTTSGRPTGELFF

d_gene: TRBD1
v_gene: TRBV10-3
j_gene: TRBJ2-4
abundance: NA
CDR3nt: TGTGCCATCAGTGAGCCGGGACAGGGGTCTACGTACTTC
CDR3aa: CAISEPGQGSTYF

d_gene: TRBD1
v_gene: TRBV2
j_gene: TRBJ2-3
abundance: few
CDR3nt: TGTGCCAGCAGACCCACAGGGGTCCCAGATACGCAGTATTTT
CDR3aa: CASRPTGVPDTQYF

d_gene: NA
v_gene: TRBV28
j_gene: TRBJ1-2
abundance: few
CDR3nt: TGTGCCAGCAGTTCCCCCCCAGGGGATGGCGGCTACACCTTC
CDR3aa: CASSSPPGDGGYTF

d_gene: TRBD1
v_gene: TRBV30
j_gene: TRBJ2-3
abundance: NA
CDR3nt: TGTGCCTGGCAGAATCCGGGACAGGGTCTAGATACGCAGTATTTT
CDR3aa: CAWQNPGQGLDTQYF

d_gene: NA
v_gene: TRBV29-1
j_gene: TRBJ1-2
abundance: NA
CDR3nt: TGCAGCGTTGAGTCTGGCTCTAACTATGGCTACACCTTC
CDR3aa: CSVESGSNYGYTF

d_gene: NA
v_gene: TRBV7-2
j_gene: TRBJ1-4
abundance: NA
CDR3nt: TGTGCCAGCAGCGAGACAGGCTATAATGAAAAACTGTTTTTT
CDR3aa: CASSETGYNEKLFF

d_gene: TRBD2
v_gene: TRBV9
j_gene: TRBJ2-1
abundance: NA
CDR3nt: TGTGCCAGCAGCGTAGGAGCGGCGGGAGGGCCCGGGTCCTACAATGAGCAGTTCTTC
CDR3aa: CASSVGAAGGPGSYNEQFF

d_gene: TRBD1
v_gene: TRBV7-2
j_gene: TRBJ1-6
abundance: NA
CDR3nt: TGTGCCAGCAGCTTGGTACAGGGGGAATCACCCCTCCACTTT
CDR3aa: CASSLVQGESPLHF

d_gene: TRBD2
v_gene: TRBV11-2
j_gene: TRBJ2-7
abundance: NA
CDR3nt: TGTGCCAGCAGCACTACTAGCGGGAGTGGCGAGCAGTACTTC
CDR3aa: CASSTTSGSGEQYF

d_gene: TRBD1
v_gene: TRBV7-2
j_gene: TRBJ1-4
abundance: once
CDR3nt: TGTGCCAGCAGCCAAGGACAGGGGTGGAAAAAACTGTTTTTT
CDR3aa: CASSQGQGWKKLFF

d_gene: NA
v_gene: TRBV5-1
j_gene: TRBJ2-5
abundance: NA
CDR3nt: TGCGCCAGCAGTTACCACCCGAACCGGTACCAAGAGACCCAGTACTTC
CDR3aa: CASSYHPNRYQETQYF

d_gene: NA
v_gene: TRBV7-3
j_gene: TRBJ1-5
abundance: NA
CDR3nt: TGTGCCAGCAGCTCTCAGGGGCAGGGTCAGCCCCAGCATTTT
CDR3aa: CASSSQGQGQPQHF

d_gene: NA
v_gene: TRBV30
j_gene: TRBJ1-3
abundance: NA
CDR3nt: TGTGCCTGGAAAAATCAGGGAAGCTTTGGAAACACCATATATTTT
CDR3aa: CAWKNQGSFGNTIYF

d_gene: NA
v_gene: TRBV11-2
j_gene: TRBJ2-7
abundance: NA
CDR3nt: TGTGCCAGCAGCTTCCGGGGTTCGGGGGAGGAGGAGCAGTACTTC
CDR3aa: CASSFRGSGEEEQYF

d_gene: NA
v_gene: TRBV27
j_gene: TRBJ2-5
abundance: once
CDR3nt: TGTGCCAGCAGTTTTTCCACCATGGGCGGGGAGACCCAGTACTTC
CDR3aa: CASSFSTMGGETQYF

d_gene: TRBD2
v_gene: TRBV27
j_gene: TRBJ2-3
abundance: NA
CDR3nt: TGTGCCAGCCGCCCGTGGAGCGGGAGCCCCCCAGATACGCAGTATTTT
CDR3aa: CASRPWSGSPPDTQYF

d_gene: NA
v_gene: TRBV5-6
j_gene: TRBJ1-5
abundance: NA
CDR3nt: TGTGCCAGCATCCTCCGGGGGAGCAATCAGCCCCAGCATTTT
CDR3aa: CASILRGSNQPQHF